These T cell receptor beta chains were read from a single sample in a study of CD8 T cells in cerebrospinal fluid in Alzheimer's disease. Reanalyzing the 10x single-cell sequencing reads, TCRdb keeps one entry per CDR3 protein, without DNA. The sample table sets out some 1,100 distinct CDR3 sequences. Sequencing input: cerebrospinal fluid. All receptors derive from a human donor in good health. CDR3s include the opening cysteine and the closing phenylalanine or tryptophan. Clone size is given for some rows only: seen once, a few or many times, or a class if the clone is expanded.

V: TRBV7-2; size: large; J: TRBJ2-3; CDR3: CASSLAKSDTQYF
V: TRBV20-1; size: medium-sized; J: TRBJ2-3; CDR3: CSARPGTAGTDTQYF
V: TRBV18; size: medium-sized; J: TRBJ2-1; CDR3: CASSPAILAGGNEQFF
V: TRBV5-1; size: medium-sized; J: TRBJ2-5; CDR3: CASSLAGPQETQYF
V: TRBV7-9; size: large; J: TRBJ1-2; CDR3: CASSSQSTANYGYTF
V: TRBV20-1; size: large; J: TRBJ2-2; CDR3: CSARAAGVWDGELFF
V: TRBV2; size: large; J: TRBJ2-3; CDR3: CASSEGAAGLITDTQYF
V: TRBV30; size: -; J: TRBJ2-2; CDR3: CAWIAGGQTTGELFF
V: TRBV15; size: medium-sized; J: TRBJ1-1; CDR3: CATSRDLYRANTEAFF
V: TRBV7-2; size: large; J: TRBJ2-2; CDR3: CAATSGRAGTGELFF
V: TRBV27; size: medium-sized; J: TRBJ2-3; CDR3: CASSLSTTTDTQYF
V: TRBV19; size: medium-sized; J: TRBJ1-1; CDR3: CASSSTGFTEAFF
V: TRBV18; size: -; J: TRBJ1-5; CDR3: CASSPTGYYQPQHF
V: TRBV3-1; size: medium-sized; J: TRBJ1-2; CDR3: CASKQDNYGYTF
V: TRBV10-2; size: -; J: TRBJ1-4; CDR3: CASSTGGANEKLFF
V: TRBV6-1; size: medium-sized; J: TRBJ1-2; CDR3: CASSEVLGHYGYTF
V: TRBV23-1; size: medium-sized; J: TRBJ2-7; CDR3: CASSLPVYEQYF
V: TRBV24-1; size: large; J: TRBJ1-2; CDR3: CATSDLGGGYTF
V: TRBV6-1; size: medium-sized; J: TRBJ1-3; CDR3: CASSNTGRLTGNTIYF
V: TRBV19; size: -; J: TRBJ2-5; CDR3: CASSSQGGETQYF
V: TRBV20-1; size: medium-sized; J: TRBJ1-6; CDR3: CSARDRGGGRNSPLHF
V: TRBV9; size: medium-sized; J: TRBJ2-1; CDR3: CASSAPGLAEWNEQFF
V: TRBV14; size: large; J: TRBJ1-1; CDR3: CASRKDGHTEAFF
V: TRBV9; size: medium-sized; J: TRBJ2-3; CDR3: CASSVVGATTDTQYF
V: TRBV19; size: medium-sized; J: TRBJ2-3; CDR3: CASQPSGLAGGPSTDTQYF
V: TRBV20-1; size: medium-sized; J: TRBJ2-7; CDR3: CSAVLAEPYEQYF
V: TRBV5-6; size: medium-sized; J: TRBJ2-3; CDR3: CASSPRTSGGRGTQYF
V: TRBV20-1; size: medium-sized; J: TRBJ2-1; CDR3: CSARIPSDHQLEQFF
V: TRBV7-8; size: large; J: TRBJ2-3; CDR3: CASSYSPLSTDTQYF
V: TRBV28; size: large; J: TRBJ2-4; CDR3: CASSFGTGKNIQYF
V: TRBV12-3/TRBV12-4; size: medium-sized; J: TRBJ2-3; CDR3: CASSLLAGTDTQYF
V: TRBV5-5; size: medium-sized; J: TRBJ2-5; CDR3: CASSWGGQRQETQYF
V: TRBV7-9; size: medium-sized; J: TRBJ2-5; CDR3: CASSLGRNSRGETQYF
V: TRBV5-1; size: medium-sized; J: TRBJ2-1; CDR3: CASSPIMGQGANEQFF
V: TRBV5-5; size: large; J: TRBJ2-5; CDR3: CASSLDPAGGGQETQYF
V: TRBV28; size: large; J: TRBJ1-2; CDR3: CASSPAGSGWGYTF
V: TRBV20-1; size: medium-sized; J: TRBJ2-5; CDR3: CSASDPGRTYAETQYF
V: TRBV4-1; size: large; J: TRBJ1-1; CDR3: CASSQSQAIGTEAFF
V: TRBV9; size: medium-sized; J: TRBJ2-3; CDR3: CASSPPPYGTDTQYF
V: TRBV19; size: medium-sized; J: TRBJ1-5; CDR3: CASSPPLDSFNQPQHF
V: TRBV18; size: large; J: TRBJ2-7; CDR3: CASSHPGVDEQYF
V: TRBV7-2; size: medium-sized; J: TRBJ2-5; CDR3: CASTLSPGLAGVRETQYF
V: TRBV23-1; size: medium-sized; J: TRBJ2-2; CDR3: CASSQSEATNTGELFF
V: TRBV6-1; size: medium-sized; J: TRBJ2-1; CDR3: CATKGGMGVYNEQFF
V: TRBV6-5; size: medium-sized; J: TRBJ2-1; CDR3: CASSYPPPNEQFF
V: TRBV19; size: medium-sized; J: TRBJ1-5; CDR3: CASSIVSQEPQHF
V: TRBV5-6; size: medium-sized; J: TRBJ2-1; CDR3: CASSFGGGGNEQFF
V: TRBV7-2; size: medium-sized; J: TRBJ2-7; CDR3: CASSPPSAGGYSNEQYF
V: TRBV3-1; size: medium-sized; J: TRBJ2-7; CDR3: CASSQNQGLAGVLEKQYF
V: TRBV4-1; size: medium-sized; J: TRBJ2-5; CDR3: CASSQDLGGLETQYF
V: TRBV7-2; size: large; J: TRBJ2-5; CDR3: CASTLTSGRRETQYF
V: TRBV5-1; size: medium-sized; J: TRBJ2-7; CDR3: CASSEPGLSYEQYF
V: TRBV30; size: -; J: TRBJ1-3; CDR3: CAWISGNTIYF
V: TRBV30; size: medium-sized; J: TRBJ2-7; CDR3: CAWSPLAGEKTYEQYF